Sequencing of this T cell receptor beta chain was carried out in a study of cytomegalovirus exposure and HLA in healthy donors. Looking at the study overall: There were some 380 genotyped donors. Of these, 75% to 85% fell in the genetic ancestry cluster associated with self-reported Caucasian donors. Study results and limitations: Investigators reported some 150 TCR beta chains as tied to cytomegalovirus.

The PCR employed 60 Vbeta primers together with 13 Jbeta primers. Sequencing used immunoSEQ multiplex PCR; TCRdb keeps in-frame clones, though not all of them. The repertoire includes approximately 150,000 clones, about four fifths of them detected once, and around 4.5% sits in the top ten. The ends lost 5 bases at V and 11 bases at J; junction bases unmatched: 6. In germline, CDR1 is PRHDT, CDR2 FYEKMQ (reference sequence). The CDR3 runs 14 residues. A remark on this clone: Its antigen is unidentified.

This TCR derives from a man in his thirties or forties in good health and CMV-seronegative. Sequenced sample: PBMCs. The chain links TRBV13 to TRBJ2-5; 15 positions match TRBD2. The CDR3 sequence is CASSLGLAGGEQYF. In nucleotides, the CDR3 is TGTGCCAGCAGCCTCGGACTAGCGGGGGGGGAGCAGTACTTC.